These T cell receptor beta chains were read from a single sample in a study of blood T cell repertoires in COVID-19. Produced via immunoSEQ multiplex PCR; TCRdb's table is partial and in-frame only. The table has tens of thousands of clones, 70% to 90% seen once; the top ten hold 6.3%. Source material: peripheral blood. The receptor set was obtained from a human donor in a cohort sampled during active COVID-19. The CDR3 runs from the conserved cysteine through the conserved F or W. D genes are given only for firm matches. Only part of the rows carry a size: once, few, many, or a class if the clone is expanded.

D	size	J	V	CDR3	DNA
TRBD2	.	TRBJ2-7	TRBV6-2/TRBV6-3	CASSLTSGGSYEQYF	TGTGCCAGCAGCTTGACTAGCGGGGGCTCCTACGAGCAGTACTTC
TRBD1	.	TRBJ2-5	TRBV7-6	CASSPGTGIQETQYF	TGTGCCAGCAGCCCCGGGACAGGGATTCAAGAGACCCAGTACTTC
.	.	TRBJ2-7	TRBV7-2	CASSLDARGSSEQYF	TGTGCCAGCAGCTTAGATGCCCGGGGGAGTTCCGAGCAGTACTTC
.	once	TRBJ2-7	TRBV6-2/TRBV6-3	CASSSGFPYEQYF	TGTGCCAGCAGTTCCGGGTTCCCCTACGAGCAGTACTTC
.	.	TRBJ1-6	TRBV28	CASRAGRFRSPLHF	TGTGCCAGCAGGGCGGGTCGCTTCCGTTCACCCCTCCACTTT
TRBD1	.	TRBJ2-2	TRBV6-5	CASKGQGSGELFF	TGTGCCAGCAAGGGACAGGGGTCCGGGGAGCTGTTTTTT
TRBD1	.	TRBJ2-3	TRBV2	CASRRTGGTDTQYF	TGTGCCAGCAGAAGGACAGGGGGCACAGATACGCAGTATTTT
.	.	TRBJ2-1	TRBV6-5	CASSPTLRNEQFF	TGTGCCAGCAGTCCTACCCTGAGGAATGAGCAGTTCTTC
.	.	TRBJ2-2	TRBV28	CASGSGVRRTGELFF	TGTGCCAGCGGGTCAGGGGTTCGTCGCACCGGGGAGCTGTTTTTT
TRBD1	.	TRBJ2-7	TRBV28	CASSPQGYSYEQYF	TGTGCCAGCAGTCCACAGGGGTACTCCTACGAGCAGTACTTC
.	.	TRBJ2-7	TRBV15	CATSRVRGLLSYEQYF	TGTGCCACCAGCAGAGTGCGGGGACTCCTCTCCTACGAGCAGTACTTC
TRBD2	.	TRBJ2-5	TRBV7-2	CASSLALGGGTETQYF	TGTGCCAGCAGCTTAGCGCTTGGGGGGGGAACTGAGACCCAGTACTTC
.	.	TRBJ1-4	TRBV9	CASSVSLGISTNEKLFF	TGTGCCAGCAGCGTAAGTCTAGGAATTTCAACTAATGAAAAACTGTTTTTT
TRBD1	.	TRBJ2-7	TRBV7-2	CASSVAPGTAFSSYEQYF	TGTGCCAGCAGCGTAGCCCCCGGGACAGCGTTTAGCTCCTACGAGCAGTACTTC
TRBD2	.	TRBJ2-7	TRBV13	CASSLAVLAGSREQYF	TGTGCCAGCAGCTTAGCGGTACTAGCGGGGAGTCGCGAGCAGTACTTC
.	.	TRBJ1-4	TRBV28	CASSLSPAEGNEKLFF	TGTGCCAGCAGTTTATCCCCCGCAGAGGGTAATGAAAAACTGTTTTTT
.	.	TRBJ1-3	TRBV29-1	CSVVLPDTNTIYF	TGCAGCGTTGTACTCCCGGACACAAACACCATATATTTT
.	.	TRBJ2-7	TRBV7-2	CASSSHLAMSYEQYF	TGTGCCAGCAGCTCCCATCTAGCGATGTCCTACGAGCAGTACTTC
TRBD1	.	TRBJ2-1	TRBV19	CASSMAGQESNEQFF	TGTGCCAGTAGTATGGCGGGACAGGAGAGTAATGAGCAGTTCTTC
TRBD2	.	TRBJ2-5	TRBV6-1	CASSATLLARGGRYQETQYF	TGTGCCAGCAGTGCCACGTTACTAGCGCGGGGGGGCCGGTACCAAGAGACCCAGTACTTC